Each of the 6 T cell receptor delta chains below was sequenced from the same sample in a study of gamma-delta T cells after stem cell transplantation. TCRdb reanalysed the RT-PCR reads via CATT. There are some 2,000 delta-chain clones in the sample; about 4.6% occur only once, and more than 30% lies in the top ten. Specimen: gamma-delta T cells. Source of these receptors: a human donor. It is not recorded whose cells these are; they may come from a transplant donor.

A remark on this clone: Only one base separates this from a far larger clonotype, so it likely reflects a read error. At the DNA level, this CDR3 is encoded by other sequences in the same sample as well. This chain connects TRDV2 to TRDJ1, with 12 bases aligning to TRDD3. The CDR3 totals 19 residues. The V gene's germline CDR1 is GEAIGNYY and CDR2 EKD. DNA for the CDR3: TGCGCCTGTGACACTCTAACTGGGGGATACCGTGGGTACACCGATAAACTCATCTTT. It yields the protein CACDTLTGGYRGYTDKLIF.

This clone showed up just once. A far bigger clonotype differs at one base, so this is likely a read error. The chain is built from TRDV2 and TRDJ3; TRDD3 matches at 10 bases. The CDR3 sequence is 24 residues long. Germline V lookup: CDR1 GEAIGNYY, CDR2 EKD. This CDR3 is CACDIIGTGGFVRHSSRDTRQMFF. In DNA, the CDR3 is TGTGCCTGTGACATCATCGGTACTGGGGGATTCGTTAGACATAGCTCCCGGGACACCCGACAGATGTTTTTC.

With regard to this clone: The TCRdb protein comes from a much larger clone and disagrees with this DNA's translation at residue 15, likely due to a read error; the protein given here is derived from the DNA. The gene calls are TRDV2 and TRDJ1; 7 bases align to TRDD3. CDR1 is GEAIGNYY, CDR2 EKD, per germline. The CDR3 has 17 residues. CDR3 coding DNA: TGTGCCTGTGACATCTTGGGGACTGTACTGGGGTCCGATAAACCCATCTTT. Its protein product is CACDILGTVLGSDKPIF.

In its sample, this clone was seen a few times. The germline gene is not matched at one end of the junction; a read error may be the cause. J is TRDJ3 and V is TRDV2, with 12 nucleotides matching TRDD3. There are 20 residues in the CDR3. CDR1 is GEAIGNYY and CDR2 is EKD in the germline V gene. The CDR3 DNA follows: TGTGCCTGTGACACCGTACTGGGGGATACCGACTCCTGTGACACCCGACCGATGTTTTTC. This codes for CACDTVLGDTDSCDTRPMFF.

Of note for this clone: A read error is likely here: a far larger clone is one base away. This sample includes further DNA sequences coding for the same CDR3. The J gene is TRDJ1, the V gene TRDV2; a possible D gene is TRDD3 (6 bases). The germline V gene encodes CDR1 GEAIGNYY and CDR2 EKD. V shed 4 bases and J shed 5 bases, with 22 bases lying between them. The CDR3 is made up of 16 amino acids. The CDR3 nucleotides are TGTGCCTGTGATACCCTGGGGACGGCCGAGACTGATAAACTCATCTTT. It is translated as CACDTLGTAETDKLIF.

This clone has more than one count but fewer than ten. CDR3 residues: CACDLLGATTDKLIF. CDR3 nucleotides: TGTGCCTGTGATTTACTGGGGGCAACCACCGATAAACTCATCTTT. The V gene is TRDV2, the J gene TRDJ1; 8 nucleotides align to TRDD3. The CDR3 extends over 15 amino acids. The V gene end was trimmed by 4 bases and the J gene end by 1 base; junction bases not matched to a gene: 7. The germline CDR1 and CDR2 sequences are GEAIGNYY and EKD.